The T cell receptor beta chain under discussion was sequenced for a study of T cell responses to AZD1222 COVID-19 vaccine (dated by TCRdb to the early 2020s). Study-wide context: AZD1222 recipients with second doses at about 4 weeks or about 12 weeks were pooled, because spike-specific TCR depth and breadth did not differ between schedules. Trial participants were enrolled by age into subgroups of 18-55, 56-69 and 70-plus years, and about 150, 27 and 61 TCR-sequenced participants, respectively, were included in these subgroups. A total of more than 230 trial participants underwent TCR sequencing, of whom 207 received two doses of AZD1222 and about 26 received two doses of the MenACWY control vaccine. Study-wide findings and limitations: After two AZD1222 doses, both the breadth and the depth of spike-specific TCRs were significantly higher than at day 0 and than in MenACWY recipients. Nearly half of unique spike-specific TCRs reportedly recognized epitopes outside regions mutated in the B.1.351 and B.1.1.7 variants. The whole spike protein was spanned by vaccine-associated CD4 TCRs, and dominant responses were seen in regions 160-218 and 743-854. Conclusions about previously exposed vaccinees were limited because only a handful of AZD1222 recipients were SARS-CoV-2 seropositive at baseline. Because no samples from the day 14 peak response were available, repertoires could be characterized only after the peak T cell response. Participants were mostly white British and included more females than males, and it was suggested by the authors that clonal diversity may have been underestimated. In the small 56-69-year group, the increase in depth fell short of significance, most likely because of low power.

For this clone: Its antigen specificity is not known. No qualities accompany the bases; no much larger clone lies one base away.

What this sample's time point label stands for: baseline before first vaccination. Vaccinee samples were obtained from the UK trials COV001 and COV002, which included a single-blind randomized controlled phase 2/3 trial of AZD1222 (ChAdOx1 nCoV-19) in healthy adults. Trial participant PBMC samples were collected at day 0 and day 28 after the second dose for TCRbeta chain sequencing. The CDR3 regions of human TCRbeta chains were analyzed by immunosequencing. The original pipeline was this. TCRs in the repertoires were matched against a reference library of SARS-CoV-2-specific TCRs that had been generated with the MIRA antigen-specificity platform. Breadth meant the fraction of unique TCRs that were SARS-CoV-2-associated, whereas depth meant the fraction of total T cells that were SARS-CoV-2-associated. Using the MIRA data, each spike-specific TCR was mapped to the spike region that the TCR reacts to and placed in a CD4 or CD8 class. Log10-transformed breadth and depth values were compared by one-way ANOVA with Sidak's multiple comparisons tests. Entries here come from immuneACCESS through TCRdb and include only in-frame sequences with V and J called. Some clones fail to appear in such tables; in the studies checked, an unresolved V gene covers under half of the shortfall, and the cause of the remainder is unknown. V and J calls and clone size come straight from that table; D and trimming were deduced from the DNA. The sample table records under 150,000 clones; 85% to 95% of these occur just once. The ten biggest clones cover around 1.9% of the sample.

The clonotype was recovered from an adult in good health. Specimen: peripheral blood, collected on day 0 of AZD1222 vaccination.

The CDR3 in this case is CASSPSLWGNYNEQFF. Here is the DNA: TGTGCCAGCAGCCCCAGCCTTTGGGGGAACTACAATGAGCAGTTCTTC. The chain was built from TRBV9 and TRBJ2-1, with the D call perhaps TRBD1 or TRBD2, each one matching 5 bases. The CDR3 runs 16 residues from the cysteine to the phenylalanine. The kept DNA is CDR3 alone, 48 bases in frame from the first base. V lost 4 bases and J lost 3 bases; the stretch between them is 17 bases long. As encoded in the germline V gene, CDR1 is SGDLS while CDR2 is YYNGEE.